This T cell receptor (beta chain) was observed in a study of cytomegalovirus exposure and HLA in healthy donors. Both 60 Vbeta primers and 13 Jbeta primers went into the PCR. Here immunoSEQ multiplex PCR was the method, and the copy in TCRdb shows in-frame clones only, minus some. The sample lists about 120,000 clones, 77% occurring once. Germline-derived CDR1 and CDR2 are LNHDA and SQIVND (reference sequence). This CDR3 is built from 15 residues. Trimming at V came to 3 bases and at J to 3 bases, leaving 5 bases not matched to a gene. The study, taken as a whole, reports: For most TCR sequences rarity was the rule, although some public TCRs occurred in many donors. The authors later found TCR association rates varying by HLA locus, with DRB1 most and HLA-C fewest. In vitro experiments confirmed that three CMV-associated chains were specific for CMV antigens.

The donors gave bone marrow, and they were healthy. With respect to this clone: Its antigen remains unidentified.

This TCR came from a man in his late teens or twenties in good health and CMV-seropositive. The chain carries TRBV19 and TRBJ2-7; 10 nucleotides match TRBD1. The source material was PBMCs. The CDR3 nucleotides are TGTGCCAGTAGTATTGTGGACAGGGGGATCTACGAGCAGTACTTC. The encoded protein is CASSIVDRGIYEQYF.